This passage covers 19 T cell receptor beta chains from one sample sequenced in a study of cytotoxic CD8 clonotypes in ibrutinib-treated CLL. Produced via immunoSEQ multiplex PCR; TCRdb's table is partial and in-frame only. This table holds roughly 250,000 clones, roughly 74% found once. Sample: PBMCs, taken after 24 months of ibrutinib treatment. The receptors derive from a human donor with chronic lymphocytic leukemia.

CDR3 DNA: TGTGCCAGCAGCCATCAAGGGGCCACAGATACGCAGTATTTT. This sequence encodes CASSHQGATDTQYF. The chain employs TRBV7-2 and TRBJ2-3, with D possibly being TRBD1 (5 bases). The CDR3 totals 14 residues. The V end lost 5 bases, the J end lost 2 bases, and 11 bases lay between the germline ends. Germline V gene lookup returns CDR1 SGHTA and CDR2 FQGNSA.

The chain has TRBV5-1 and TRBJ2-2, with TRBD1 identical over 10 bases. The germline CDR1 and CDR2 sequences are SGHRS and YFSETQ. The CDR3 is 16 amino acids. Trimming removed 4 bases from V and 3 bases from J; junction bases left unmatched: 6. The CDR3 is CASSNDRGRDTGELFF. CDR3 in DNA: TGCGCCAGCAGCAATGACAGGGGGCGCGACACCGGGGAGCTGTTTTTT.

This clone occurred a few times. The rearrangement uses TRBV7-8 and TRBJ2-7, with TRBD2 matching over 11 bases. Germline CDR1 reads SGHVS; CDR2 reads FQNEAQ. CDR3 length: 14 amino acids. The V and J ends lost 7 bases and 2 bases, in that order; junction bases with no gene match: 4. CDR3 DNA sequence: TGTGCCAGCAAGCTAGCGGGAGGTGCCTACGAGCAGTACTTC. This translates into CASKLAGGAYEQYF. The full variable domain, rest sourced from reference TRBV7-8 and TRBJ2-7, is GAGVSQSPRYKVAKRGQDVALRCDPISGHVSLFWYQQALGQGPEFLTYFQNEAQLDKSGLPSDRFFAERPEGSVSTLKIQRTQQEDSAVYLCASKLAGGAYEQYFGPGTRLTVT.

V and J are TRBV15 and TRBJ2-2; tentatively, D is TRBD1 (5 bases). CDR3 size: 17 residues. Germline lookup yields CDR1 LNHNV and CDR2 YYDKDF (reference sequence). The V end lost 0 bases, the J end lost 6 bases, and 17 bases lay between the germline ends. CDR3 amino acids: CATSRDSAAGKAGELFF. Written as DNA, the CDR3 is TGTGCCACCAGCAGAGATTCGGCGGCAGGGAAAGCCGGGGAGCTGTTTTTT. Full variable domain (outside the CDR3, taken from reference TRBV15 and TRBJ2-2): DAMVIQNPRYQVTQFGKPVTLSCSQTLNHNVMYWYQQKSSQAPKLLFHYYDKDFNNEADTPDNFQSRRPNTSFCFLDIRSPGLGDTAMYLCATSRDSAAGKAGELFFGEGSRLTVL.

The chain employs TRBV5-4 and TRBJ2-3; 8 positions match TRBD2. Germline CDR1 reads SGHNT; CDR2 reads YYREEE (reference sequence). Trimming took 2 bases from V and 5 from J; bases not matched to a gene: 1. The CDR3 sequence is 13 residues long. CDR3 sequence (DNA): TGTGCCAGCAGCTTCCGGGAGGGAGATACGCAGTATTTT. Encoded protein: CASSFREGDTQYF.

J is TRBJ1-2 and V is TRBV28; TRBD1 matches 11 bases. V dropped 3 bases and J dropped 8; count of bases not matched to a gene: 8. The CDR3 spans 15 residues. Germline-derived CDR1 and CDR2 are MDHEN and SYDVKM. As DNA, the CDR3 is TGTGCCAGCAGTTTGGAGAGGACAGGGGGCGTCGGCTACACCTTC. It codes for CASSLERTGGVGYTF.

This clone was seen only a few times. V usage is TRBV30 and J usage is TRBJ1-5, with TRBD1 as a possible D gene (5 bases). Germline V gene sequence: CDR1 GTSNPN, CDR2 SVGIG (reference sequence). Trimming removed 3 bases from V and 4 bases from J, with 13 bases in between. The CDR3 sequence is 14 residues long. The CDR3 DNA is TGTGCCTGGAGCCGGGCAGGGCGGAATCAGCCCCAGCATTTT. This encodes CAWSRAGRNQPQHF.

This chain connects TRBV7-9 to TRBJ2-3; D is unresolved. The V gene lost 2 bases and the J gene lost 6 bases, with 6 bases spanning the gap. The germline gives CDR1 SEHNR, CDR2 FQNEAQ (reference sequence). CDR3 size: 12 residues. CDR3 bases: TGTGCCAGCAGCTTACGACTGGATACGCAGTATTTT. It specifies CASSLRLDTQYF.

The chain has TRBV18 and TRBJ1-4, with D perhaps TRBD1 (5 bases). This CDR3 contains 14 residues. Trimming pared 8 bases from V and 8 bases from J, leaving 18 bases between. Germline CDR1 KGHSH, CDR2 LQKENI. As DNA, the CDR3 is TGTGCCAGCCGCGTCGGGGCAGGCGGGGAAAAACTGTTTTTT. Translation: CASRVGAGGEKLFF.

This chain uses TRBV7-9 with TRBJ1-1; possible D gene TRBD1, 5 bases. The CDR3 consists of 14 residues. Deletions cut 5 bases from V and 4 bases from J, with 14 bases between. Germline V CDR1 and CDR2: SEHNR, FQNEAQ (reference sequence). The CDR3 loop is CASSPGAGGTEAFF. CDR3 nucleotide sequence: TGTGCCAGCAGCCCTGGGGCAGGAGGCACTGAAGCTTTCTTT.

This clone has just one count. CDR3: CASSAAGIREQYF. The CDR3 nucleotides are TGTGCCAGCAGTGCAGCGGGGATTCGGGAGCAGTACTTC. V is TRBV7-2 and J is TRBJ2-7, with TRBD2 matching 7 bases. Germline V lookup: CDR1 SGHTA, CDR2 FQGNSA. With 6 bases clipped from V and 7 bases from J, the junction kept 9 bases outside the gene matches. The CDR3 is 13 amino acids.

This clone was seen just once. V gene TRBV4-2 combines with J gene TRBJ1-5; the D gene is possibly TRBD1 (6 bases). The CDR3 has 15 residues. Germline assignment: CDR1 LGHNA and CDR2 YNFKEQ. The ends were cut back, 3 bases at V and 4 bases at J, with 13 bases in the middle. DNA for the CDR3: TGTGCCAGCAGCCATGCGGACAGTCAAAATCAGCCCCAGCATTTT. This sequence encodes CASSHADSQNQPQHF.

This rearrangement joins TRBV5-1 to TRBJ2-7; 11 positions match TRBD2. With V trimmed by 3 bases and J by 2 bases, 4 bases remained unmatched. This CDR3 has 15 residues. From germline, CDR1 is SGHRS and CDR2 YFSETQ. The CDR3 DNA reads as TGCGCCAGCAGCTCCGGGACTAGCGGTACCTACGAGCAGTACTTC. Its translation: CASSSGTSGTYEQYF.

This clone was observed a few times. This sequence joins TRBV30 and TRBJ1-5; unclear D gene. The CDR3 covers 13 residues. V lost 2 bases and J 3 bases, leaving 8 bases between the germline ends. CDR1 and CDR2 (germline): GTSNPN, SVGIG (reference sequence). CDR3 amino acids: CAWSIWVNQPQHF. CDR3 coding DNA: TGTGCCTGGAGTATATGGGTCAATCAGCCCCAGCATTTT.

The chain combines TRBV9 with TRBJ2-3; D is uncertain. In germline, CDR1 is SGDLS, CDR2 YYNGEE. V lost 4 bases and J lost 3, with 12 bases in between. The CDR3 spans 14 residues. DNA of the CDR3: TGTGCCAGCAGCCCACAGATAGGAACAGATACGCAGTATTTT. This sequence encodes CASSPQIGTDTQYF. Together with reference TRBV9 and TRBJ2-3, the CDR3 gives the full variable domain: DSGVTQTPKHLITATGQRVTLRCSPRSGDLSVYWYQQSLDQGLQFLIQYYNGEERAKGNILERFSAQQFPDLHSELNLSSLELGDSALYFCASSPQIGTDTQYFGPGTRLTVL.

Only one count was recorded for this clone. The gene calls are TRBV5-6 and TRBJ2-3; possibly TRBD2 for D (5 bases). Trimming stripped 4 bases from V and 4 bases from J, with 10 bases between. The CDR3 extends over 13 amino acids. Germline V gene data show CDR1 as SGHDT and CDR2 as YYEEEE. The CDR3 DNA is TGTGCCAGCAGCATTAGGAGGTCAGATACGCAGTATTTT. It yields the protein CASSIRRSDTQYF.

J is TRBJ2-5 and V is TRBV11-2; 9 bases fit TRBD2. This CDR3 has 16 amino acids. Germline CDR1 is SGHAT and CDR2 is FQNNGV. Unmatched junction bases numbered 7, after V lost 0 bases and J lost 5 bases. CDR3 coding DNA: TGTGCCAGCAGCTTAGAGGCTAGCGGGATGTGGGAGACCCAGTACTTC. Translation gives CASSLEASGMWETQYF.

The chain uses TRBV4-1 and TRBJ1-5, with TRBD1 matching over 9 bases. The CDR3 totals 15 residues. With 7 bases clipped from V and 7 bases from J, the junction kept 11 bases outside the gene matches. Germline CDR1 is MGHRA and CDR2 is YSYEKL. The CDR3 reads CASTRSRTGDQPQHF. The CDR3 nucleotides are TGCGCCAGCACCCGTAGTAGGACAGGGGACCAGCCCCAGCATTTT.

The chain links TRBV5-1 to TRBJ1-2, with a possible D match to TRBD1 (6 bases). V lost 4 bases to trimming and J lost 2 bases, with 15 bases between them. Germline V gene data show CDR1 as SGHRS and CDR2 as YFSETQ. CDR3 size: 15 residues. CDR3 region: CASSTGTNLNYGYTF. The CDR3 DNA is TGCGCCAGCAGCACCGGGACAAACCTCAACTATGGCTACACCTTC.